This entry describes one T cell receptor beta chain. The antigen this receptor binds is unknown. Base qualities are not provided; no much larger clone lies one nucleotide away. This sample is part of a study of Ad26.COV2.S vaccination and SARS-CoV-2 variants (dated by TCRdb to the early 2020s). At the level of the whole study: Vaccine-arm donors came from COV1001, a multicentre, randomized, double-blind, placebo-controlled phase I-IIa trial of Ad26.COV2.S in healthy adults. Blinding of investigators to trial group allocation was maintained during experiments and outcome assessment. Ad26.COV2.S was given intramuscularly at 5x10^10 or 1x10^11 viral particles, as a single shot or as two shots 56 days apart. Sequencing of the TCRbeta repertoire served to evaluate the specificity and breadth of SARS-CoV-2-reactive T cell receptors following Ad26.COV2.S vaccination. The TCR-sequenced set comprised around 30 samples: around 20 Ad26.COV2.S vaccine recipients, 5 placebo recipients and 8 SARS-CoV-2 convalescent individuals. Participants in the trial were split at random into five groups of five each, receiving low-dose or high-dose Ad26.COV2.S once or twice, or else placebo on both occasions.

The treatment or condition label, read with the paper, signifies: around 19 received Ad26.COV2.S at low or high dose, single or two shots; 5 received placebo; per-sample allocation not given. For vaccine and placebo recipients, repertoires were sequenced using samples collected on day 63 after the first injection. Cohort 1b enrolled about two dozen adults aged 18-55 years at a single site in Boston, USA, between 29 July and 7 August 2020. Ad26.COV2.S was a replication-incompetent adenovirus type 26 vector that expressed a prefusion-stabilized SARS-CoV-2 spike protein derived from the original Wuhan strain. The research as a whole found: Non-spike TCR breadth was comparable between vaccine and placebo recipients, consistent with the vaccine containing only spike. It was noted by the authors that total T cell responses may have been underestimated by the TCR breadth and depth analyses. After vaccination, spike-specific CD8+ and CD4+ T cell responses were reported to show substantial breadth. Spike-specific TCR breadth was higher in Ad26.COV2.S recipients than in placebo recipients (P = 0.0014). The study was not powered to compare responses between vaccine doses or regimens.

Deletion took 5 bases off V and 6 bases off J, with a span of 11 bases between the germline ends. There are 13 amino acids in the CDR3, from cysteine to phenylalanine inclusive. CDR3 DNA only is kept here, 39 bases in frame from base 1. The immunoSEQ Assay was used to sequence TCRbeta CDR3 regions. After extraction, genomic DNA underwent amplification by bias-controlled multiplex PCR, followed by high-throughput sequencing. Per the original workflow: To quantify the absolute abundance of each unique TCRbeta CDR3 region, sequences were collapsed and filtered. T cell fraction was estimated by normalizing TCRbeta template counts to usable DNA, with usable DNA measured through amplification of reference genes found in all nucleated cells. Repertoire TCRs were annotated as SARS-CoV-2-specific by exact matching of V gene, CDR3 amino acid sequence and J gene to a known reactive TCR set. The reference SARS-CoV-2 TCR set was obtained from MIRA and was filtered for enrichment in COVID-19-positive ImmuneCODE repertoires, whereby public or cross-reactive TCRs were removed. Using the MIRA antigens, annotated TCRs were further analysed by specific ORF or by position within an ORF. Depth was the summed frequency of annotated unique rearrangements, while breadth was defined as annotated unique rearrangements over total unique productive rearrangements. Group comparisons of TCR breadth used two-sided Wilcoxon rank-sum tests. TCRdb carries this immuneACCESS record with in-frame sequences only. Its versions omit some clonotypes, under half of them owing to an unresolved V gene in the studies checked, with the rest unexplained. The DNA was the basis for D and trimming; V, J and clone size are from that table. The table for this sample lists about 680,000 clones; around 90% of them were counted only once. The ten largest make up nearly 1.5% of the sample.

In this chain, TRBV12-3 or TRBV12-4 is recombined with TRBJ1-5; TRBD1 is perhaps the D gene, given 6 matching bases. This clonotype was sampled from a person aged 18 to 59 who received the Ad26.COV2.S COVID-19 vaccine or a placebo. Here the sequenced sample was peripheral blood, taken in a trial of Ad26.COV2.S vaccine versus placebo. CDR3 protein: CASSRGEVQPQHF. DNA sequence: TGTGCCAGCAGTAGGGGGGAGGTTCAGCCCCAGCATTTT.